What follows are 14 T cell receptor beta chains derived from one specimen sequenced in a study of blood T cell repertoires in COVID-19. Clones were read by immunoSEQ multiplex PCR, and TCRdb kept only the in-frame ones, dropping some. The data contain about 90,000 clones, roughly 90% of them singletons. Sequenced material: peripheral blood. These receptors all come from a man in his forties or fifties with COVID-19, enrolled during active disease.

V and J are TRBV7-9 and TRBJ2-1; D is unresolved. The CDR3 totals 12 residues. V was pared by 2 bases and J by 12 bases, with 11 bases between. Germline CDR1 SEHNR, CDR2 FQNEAQ (reference sequence). CDR3 bases: TGTGCCAGCAGCTTAATATCCTTCGGGCAGTTCTTC. Amino acid sequence: CASSLISFGQFF.

The chain has TRBV2 and TRBJ1-2; D gene ambiguous. CDR1 SNHLY and CDR2 FYNNEI come from the germline V gene. V was trimmed by 7 bases and J by 5 bases, leaving 17 bases between them. The CDR3 loop spans 14 amino acids. The chain's CDR3 is CASTQPGVDYGYTF. As DNA, the CDR3 is TGTGCCAGCACCCAGCCCGGGGTAGATTATGGCTACACCTTC. Complete variable domain (other parts from reference TRBV2 and TRBJ1-2): EPEVTQTPSHQVTQMGQEVILRCVPISNHLYFYWYRQILGQKVEFLVSFYNNEISEKSEIFDDQFSVERPDGSNFTLKIRSTKLEDSAMYFCASTQPGVDYGYTFGSGTRLTVV.

The chain carries TRBV19 and TRBJ1-5; unclear D gene. Trimming took off 2 bases at V and 0 bases at J, with 14 bases between the two ends. The CDR3 totals 17 residues. CDR1 is LNHDA and CDR2 is SQIVND in the germline V gene (reference sequence). The CDR3 nucleotides are TGTGCCAGTAGTATACCCCGACACCTTAATAGCAATCAGCCCCAGCATTTT. It specifies CASSIPRHLNSNQPQHF.

The chain carries TRBV19 and TRBJ1-5, with D tentatively TRBD1 (5 bases). The ends were cut back, 3 bases at V and 0 bases at J, with 9 bases in the middle. The CDR3 contains 15 residues. Per the germline V gene, CDR1 is LNHDA and CDR2 is SQIVND (reference sequence). The CDR3: CASSITGTSNQPQHF. In nucleotides, the CDR3 is TGTGCCAGTAGTATCACAGGCACTAGCAATCAGCCCCAGCATTTT.

CDR3 sequence: CASSGRLAGGFYEQFF. In DNA form, the CDR3 reads TGTGCCAGCAGCGGGCGACTAGCGGGGGGGTTCTATGAGCAGTTCTTC. The chain links TRBV9 to TRBJ2-1; TRBD2 matches 14 bases. V lost 3 bases and J lost 8; bases outside the gene matches: 7. This CDR3 comprises 16 residues. Germline CDR1 SGDLS, CDR2 YYNGEE.

This clone was seen more than once but under ten times. This chain uses TRBV12-3 or TRBV12-4 with TRBJ1-1; no clear D. The CDR3 consists of 13 residues. V dropped 2 bases and J dropped 1 base, with 5 bases sitting between them. The CDR3 here is CASSLLANTEAFF. In nucleotides, the CDR3 is TGTGCCAGCAGTTTATTGGCGAACACTGAAGCTTTCTTT.

This chain links TRBV9 with TRBJ1-6, with TRBD1 matching over 7 bases. V lost 2 bases to trimming and J lost 8 bases; unmatched junction nucleotides: 7. The CDR3 extends over 15 amino acids. The germline V gene has CDR1 SGDLS and CDR2 YYNGEE. As DNA, the CDR3 is TGTGCCAGCAGCGTTACAGGGGAAGAGGATTCACCCCTCCACTTT. Residues: CASSVTGEEDSPLHF.

The chain uses TRBV5-1 and TRBJ1-6, with 7 bases that match TRBD1. Trimming took 7 bases from V and 5 from J; bases not matched to a gene: 9. The germline V gene encodes CDR1 SGHRS and CDR2 YFSETQ. This CDR3 region has 15 residues. The CDR3 region has the DNA TGCGCCAGCGGTCTTTTTGACAGGGATAATTCACCCCTCCACTTT. Its protein is CASGLFDRDNSPLHF.

This chain links TRBV19 with TRBJ2-7; 12 bases are shared with TRBD2. The CDR3 extends over 17 amino acids. CDR1 is LNHDA and CDR2 is SQIVND in the germline V gene (reference sequence). The V gene end was trimmed by 3 bases and the J gene end by 2 bases; junction bases not matched to a gene: 8. For the CDR3, the DNA is TGTGCCAGTAGTATGTCCCGGACTAGCGGGATTCCCTACGAGCAGTACTTC. Translation gives CASSMSRTSGIPYEQYF.

This chain uses TRBV7-9 with TRBJ2-7; D is perhaps TRBD2 (7 bases). Germline CDR1 and CDR2: SEHNR and FQNEAQ (reference sequence). This CDR3 has 16 amino acids. Between the trimmed V and J ends, which lost 6 bases and 3 bases, there was a span of 21 bases. CDR3 DNA: TGTGCCAGCAGTTCGGGGGGCGGGACACCCGACTACGAGCAGTACTTC. It encodes CASSSGGGTPDYEQYF.

J is TRBJ1-4 and V is TRBV29-1, with D maybe TRBD1 (6 bases). CDR3 length: 13 amino acids. Germline CDR1 SQVTM, CDR2 ANQGSEA. Between the trimmed V and J ends, which lost 7 bases and 3 bases, there was a span of 12 bases. The DNA of the CDR3 is TGCAGCGCCAAACAGGGTTCTAATGAAAAACTGTTTTTT. The encoded protein is CSAKQGSNEKLFF.

This chain links TRBV28 with TRBJ1-1; D gene uncertain. CDR3 size: 15 residues. Germline CDR1 reads MDHEN; CDR2 reads SYDVKM. Trimming took 3 bases from V and 1 from J, leaving 12 bases between them. In DNA form, the CDR3 reads TGTGCCAGCAGTTTGGGCAGCAGTCGGAACACTGAAGCTTTCTTT. Translated: CASSLGSSRNTEAFF.

The chain recombines TRBV11-3 with TRBJ2-7; 9 bases line up with TRBD1. The CDR3 loop spans 13 amino acids. With 5 bases clipped from V and 6 bases from J, the junction kept 5 bases outside the gene matches. CDR1 and CDR2 from the germline V gene are SGHNT and YENEEA. The CDR3 protein is CASSAGQGTEQYF. CDR3 in DNA: TGTGCCAGCAGCGCGGGACAGGGAACCGAGCAGTACTTC.

In its sample, this clone ranks as medium-sized. The rearrangement uses TRBV5-1 and TRBJ2-7, with TRBD1 matching 9 bases. CDR1 is SGHRS, CDR2 YFSETQ, per germline. The CDR3 loop spans 13 amino acids. J gave up 5 bases and V 4 bases, and 4 bases lay outside the gene matches. CDR3 region: CASSQQGAHEQYF. CDR3 DNA: TGCGCCAGCAGCCAACAGGGGGCTCACGAGCAGTACTTC.